This TCR beta chain came from a study of control samples from healthy donors and cancer patients. This clone was observed once. Sequencing used immunoSEQ multiplex PCR; TCRdb keeps in-frame clones, though not all of them. The repertoire holds about 120,000 clones, with 92% as singletons. Germline CDR1 and CDR2: SQVTM and ANQGSEA. V dropped 5 bases and J dropped 3 bases, with 9 bases sitting between them. The CDR3 is 12 amino acids. V is TRBV29-1 and J is TRBJ2-3; the D is unclear. The clonotype comes from a man of 80 years or more with head and neck cancer. Sequences were obtained from PBMCs. The chain's CDR3 is CSVRTQTDTQYF. The CDR3 DNA reads as TGCAGCGTTAGGACGCAGACAGATACGCAGTATTTT.